The text below deals with one T cell receptor beta chain. The antigen remains undetermined. V gave up 5 bases and J gave up 4 bases, with 14 bases separating them. Germline CDR1 reads MDHEN; CDR2 reads SYDVKM. The CDR3 runs 14 residues. The sample originates from a study of STAT3 mutations in large granular lymphocyte leukemia. Clones were read by immunoSEQ multiplex PCR, and TCRdb kept only the in-frame ones, dropping some. This table holds several thousand clones, roughly 91% found once. Study-wide findings and caveats: In T-cell large granular lymphocyte leukemia, about half of patients showed multiple immunodominant subclonotypes.

Material for sequencing was peripheral blood mononuclear cells. The genes are TRBV28 and TRBJ2-5; D unresolved. The receptor was derived from a man older than 75 with T-cell large granular lymphocyte leukemia. Some clones in this sample may be carry-over from other donors' samples. CDR3 loop: CASSPLVQLETQYF. The CDR3 region has the DNA TGTGCCAGCAGTCCCCTGGTACAGTTAGAGACCCAGTACTTC.